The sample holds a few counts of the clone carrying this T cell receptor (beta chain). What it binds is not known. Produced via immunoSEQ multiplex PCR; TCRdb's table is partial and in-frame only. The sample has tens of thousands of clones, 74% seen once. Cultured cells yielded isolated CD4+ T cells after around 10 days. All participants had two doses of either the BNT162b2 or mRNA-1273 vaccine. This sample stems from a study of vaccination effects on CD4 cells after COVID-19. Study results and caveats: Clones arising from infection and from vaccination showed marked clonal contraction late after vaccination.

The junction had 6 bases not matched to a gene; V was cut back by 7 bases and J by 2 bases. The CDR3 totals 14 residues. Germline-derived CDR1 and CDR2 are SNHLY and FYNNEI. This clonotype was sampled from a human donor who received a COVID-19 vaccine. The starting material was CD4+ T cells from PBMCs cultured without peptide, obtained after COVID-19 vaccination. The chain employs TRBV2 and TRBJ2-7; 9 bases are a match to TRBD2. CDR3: CASKLAGRPYEQYF. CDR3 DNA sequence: TGTGCCAGCAAGCTAGCGGGGCGACCCTACGAGCAGTACTTC.